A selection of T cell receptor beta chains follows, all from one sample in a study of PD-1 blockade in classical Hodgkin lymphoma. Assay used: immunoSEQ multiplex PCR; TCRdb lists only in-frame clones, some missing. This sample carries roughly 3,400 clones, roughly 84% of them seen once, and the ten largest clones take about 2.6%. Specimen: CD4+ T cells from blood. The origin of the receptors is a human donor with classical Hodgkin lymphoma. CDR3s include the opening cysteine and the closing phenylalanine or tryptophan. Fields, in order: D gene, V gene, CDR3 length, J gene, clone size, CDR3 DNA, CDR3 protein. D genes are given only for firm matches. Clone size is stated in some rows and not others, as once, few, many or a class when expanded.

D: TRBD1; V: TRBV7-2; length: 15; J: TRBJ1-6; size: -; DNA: TGTGCCAGCAGCTTCGGACAGGGCGAGTTAGCACCCCTCCACTTT; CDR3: CASSFGQGELAPLHF
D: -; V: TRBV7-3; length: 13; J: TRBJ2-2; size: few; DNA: TGTGCCAGCAGCCGCCTAGGTACCGGGGAGCTGTTTTTT; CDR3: CASSRLGTGELFF
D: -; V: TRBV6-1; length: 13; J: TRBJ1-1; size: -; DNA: TGTGCCAGCCGCCGGGAAATGAACACTGAAGCTTTCTTT; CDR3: CASRREMNTEAFF
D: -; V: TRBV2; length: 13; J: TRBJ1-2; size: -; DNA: TGTGCCAGCAGTACCGACAGGCGAGATGGCTACACCTTC; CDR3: CASSTDRRDGYTF
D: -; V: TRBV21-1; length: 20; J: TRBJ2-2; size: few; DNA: TGTGCCAGCAGCAAATCCCACAGGGGAAGGGTAGCTGGGAACACCGGGGAGCTGTTTTTT; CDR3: CASSKSHRGRVAGNTGELFF
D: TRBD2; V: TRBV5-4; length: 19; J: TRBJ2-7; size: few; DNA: TGTGCCAGCAGGGACTCCCCGGGACTAGCGGGAGGGCCGGGTTACGAGCAGTACTTC; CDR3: CASRDSPGLAGGPGYEQYF
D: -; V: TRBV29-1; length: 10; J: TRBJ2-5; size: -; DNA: TGCAGCGCGGCCCAGGAGACCCAGTACTTC; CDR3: CSAAQETQYF
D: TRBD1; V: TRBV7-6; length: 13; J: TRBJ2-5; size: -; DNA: TGTGCCAGCAGCCCGGGACAGCAAGAGACCCAGTACTTC; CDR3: CASSPGQQETQYF
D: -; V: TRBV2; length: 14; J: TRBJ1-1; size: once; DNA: TGTGCCAGCAGTTCCCATCGCGGGAACACTGAAGCTTTCTTT; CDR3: CASSSHRGNTEAFF
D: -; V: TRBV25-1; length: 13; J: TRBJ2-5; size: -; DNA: TGTGCCAGCAGGGACCATCTGGGAGAGACCCAGTACTTC; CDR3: CASRDHLGETQYF
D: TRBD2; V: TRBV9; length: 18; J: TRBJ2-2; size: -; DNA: TGTGCCAGCAGCGTTGGACTAGCGGGGGCTGCGAACACCGGGGAGCTGTTTTTT; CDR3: CASSVGLAGAANTGELFF
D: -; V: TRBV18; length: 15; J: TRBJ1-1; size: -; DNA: TGTGCCAGCTCACCAAGCTACGGTCTGAACACTGAAGCTTTCTTT; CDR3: CASSPSYGLNTEAFF
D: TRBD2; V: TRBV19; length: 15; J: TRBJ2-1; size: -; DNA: TGTGCCAGTAGTCAGACTAGCGGGAGAATATCTGAGCAGTTCTTC; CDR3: CASSQTSGRISEQFF
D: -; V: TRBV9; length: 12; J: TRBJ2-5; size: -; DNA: TGTGCCAGCAGCGTAGAAGGAGAGACCCAGTACTTC; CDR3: CASSVEGETQYF
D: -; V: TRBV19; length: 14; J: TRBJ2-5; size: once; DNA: TGTGCCAGTAGTATAGAGGCGGGCGATGAGACCCAGTACTTC; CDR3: CASSIEAGDETQYF
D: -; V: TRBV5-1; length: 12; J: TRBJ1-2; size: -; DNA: TGCGCCAGCAGCCCCCAAGGGGACGGCTACACCTTC; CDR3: CASSPQGDGYTF
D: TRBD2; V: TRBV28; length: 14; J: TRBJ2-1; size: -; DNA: TGTGCCAGCAGTTTGCCGGGAGGAGTCAATGAGCAGTTCTTC; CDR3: CASSLPGGVNEQFF
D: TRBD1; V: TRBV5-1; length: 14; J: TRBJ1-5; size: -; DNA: TGCGCCAGCAGCCCCGGGACAGCCAATCAGCCCCAGCATTTT; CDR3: CASSPGTANQPQHF
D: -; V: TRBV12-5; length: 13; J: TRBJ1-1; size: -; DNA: TGTGCTAGTGCCTTAACAGGCAACACTGAAGCTTTCTTT; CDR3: CASALTGNTEAFF
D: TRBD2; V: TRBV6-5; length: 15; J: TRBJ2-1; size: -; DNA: TGTGCCAGCAGTTCCAGCGGGAGGGCCAAGAATGAGCAGTTCTTC; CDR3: CASSSSGRAKNEQFF
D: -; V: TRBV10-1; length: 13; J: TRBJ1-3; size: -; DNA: TGCGCCAGCAGTGCGGGGCTCGGAAACACCATATATTTT; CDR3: CASSAGLGNTIYF
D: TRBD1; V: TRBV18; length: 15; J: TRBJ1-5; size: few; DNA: TGTGCCAGCTCACCGGACAGGGGGCTTGATCAGCCCCAGCATTTT; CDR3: CASSPDRGLDQPQHF
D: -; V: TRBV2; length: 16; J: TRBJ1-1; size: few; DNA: TGTGCCAGCATTTTTGGGAGGGGAGAGGTGAGCACTGAAGCTTTCTTT; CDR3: CASIFGRGEVSTEAFF
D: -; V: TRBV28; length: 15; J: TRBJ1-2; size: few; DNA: TGTGCCAGCAGTTTAGGAGGACAGACTAACTATGGCTACACCTTC; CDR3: CASSLGGQTNYGYTF
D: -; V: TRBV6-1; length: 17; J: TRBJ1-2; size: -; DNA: TGTGCCAGCAGTGAAGCGCTTCCTGGGGCAGGAGGTTATGGCTACACCTTC; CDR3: CASSEALPGAGGYGYTF
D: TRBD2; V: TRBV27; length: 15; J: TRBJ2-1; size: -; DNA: TGTGCCAGCACCTTGACTAGCGGGGATTACAATGAGCAGTTCTTC; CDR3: CASTLTSGDYNEQFF
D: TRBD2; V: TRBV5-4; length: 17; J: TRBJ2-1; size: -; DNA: TGTGCCAGCAGCTCCGGACTAGCGGGAAACCGGGGGGATGAGCAGTTCTTC; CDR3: CASSSGLAGNRGDEQFF
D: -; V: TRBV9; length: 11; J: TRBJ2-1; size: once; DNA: TGTGCCAGCAGCGTATCCGGTGAGCAGTTCTTC; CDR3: CASSVSGEQFF
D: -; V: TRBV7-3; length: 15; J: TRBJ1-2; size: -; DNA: TGTGCCAGCAGCCCAGGACACAACTCTAACTATGGCTACACCTTC; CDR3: CASSPGHNSNYGYTF
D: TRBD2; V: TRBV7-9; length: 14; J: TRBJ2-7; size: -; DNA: TGTGCCAGCAGCTCGACTAGCGGGGGTTACGAGCAGTACTTC; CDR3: CASSSTSGGYEQYF
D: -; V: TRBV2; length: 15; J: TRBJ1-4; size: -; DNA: TGTGCCAGCAGCATCATCAGGGAAACTAATGAAAAACTGTTTTTT; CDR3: CASSIIRETNEKLFF
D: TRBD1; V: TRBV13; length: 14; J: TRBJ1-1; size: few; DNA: TGTGCCAGCAGCTTGACAGGGATCAACACTGAAGCTTTCTTT; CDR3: CASSLTGINTEAFF
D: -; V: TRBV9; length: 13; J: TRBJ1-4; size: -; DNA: TGTGCCAGCAGCCCTCTAATCGGAGAAAAACTGTTTTTT; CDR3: CASSPLIGEKLFF
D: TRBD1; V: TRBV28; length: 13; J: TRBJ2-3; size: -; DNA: TGTGCCAGCAGTAGGACAGGCCCAGATACGCAGTATTTT; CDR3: CASSRTGPDTQYF
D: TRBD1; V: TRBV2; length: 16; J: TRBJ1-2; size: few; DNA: TGTGCCAGCAGTGAAGGACAGGACAGGGGTGTCTATGGCTACACCTTC; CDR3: CASSEGQDRGVYGYTF
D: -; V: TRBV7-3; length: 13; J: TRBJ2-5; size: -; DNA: TGTGCCAGCAGCTCCTCCGGCCAAGAGACCCAGTACTTC; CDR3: CASSSSGQETQYF
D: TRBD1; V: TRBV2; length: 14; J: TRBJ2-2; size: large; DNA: TGTGCCAGCAGAATAGGACAGGGCTTCGGGGAGCTGTTTTTT; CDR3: CASRIGQGFGELFF
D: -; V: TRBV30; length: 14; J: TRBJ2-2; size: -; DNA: TGTGCCTGCTCAATGACCTCCATCACCGGGGAGCTGTTTTTT; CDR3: CACSMTSITGELFF
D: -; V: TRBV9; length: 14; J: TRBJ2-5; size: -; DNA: TGTGCCAGCAGCTCCAGGGGGGGAGGGGAGACCCAGTACTTC; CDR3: CASSSRGGGETQYF
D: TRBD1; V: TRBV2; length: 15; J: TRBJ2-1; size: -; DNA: TGTGCCAGCAGTGACGACAGGGGGCCCTACAATGAGCAGTTCTTC; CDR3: CASSDDRGPYNEQFF
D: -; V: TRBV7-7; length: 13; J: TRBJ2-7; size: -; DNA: TGTGCTAGCAGCCTAACCACTACGGGACGGCAGTACTTC; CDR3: CASSLTTTGRQYF
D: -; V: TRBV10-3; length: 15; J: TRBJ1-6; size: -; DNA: TGTGCCATCAGCCCAGGCGACTTCTATAATTCACCCCTCCACTTT; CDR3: CAISPGDFYNSPLHF
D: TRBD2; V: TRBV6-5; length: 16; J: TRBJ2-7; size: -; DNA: TGTGCCAGCAGTTACTCCACTAGCGGGAGAGCGAACGAGCAGTACTTC; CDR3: CASSYSTSGRANEQYF
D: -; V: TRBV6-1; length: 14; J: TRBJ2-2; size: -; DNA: TGTGCCAGCCTAGGGACCCGAAACACCGGGGAGCTGTTTTTT; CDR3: CASLGTRNTGELFF
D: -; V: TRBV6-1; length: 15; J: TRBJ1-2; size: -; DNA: TGTGCCAGCAGTGAATTAGGGGAGGGTGACTATGGCTACACCTTC; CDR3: CASSELGEGDYGYTF
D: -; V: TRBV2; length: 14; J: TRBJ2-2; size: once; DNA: TGTGCCAGCAGTGAGCTCCGGGACACCGGGGAGCTGTTTTTT; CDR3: CASSELRDTGELFF
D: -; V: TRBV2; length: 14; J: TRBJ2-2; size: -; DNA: TGTGCCAGCAGTGTAGAGCTCCGCAGCGGGGAGCTGTTTTTT; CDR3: CASSVELRSGELFF
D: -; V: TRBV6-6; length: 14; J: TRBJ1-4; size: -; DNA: TGTGCCAGCAGTTATCAGACAACTAATGAAAAACTGTTTTTT; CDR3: CASSYQTTNEKLFF
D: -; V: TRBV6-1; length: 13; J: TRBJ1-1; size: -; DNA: TGTGCCAGCAGATTTCAGGGGAACACTGAAGCTTTCTTT; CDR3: CASRFQGNTEAFF
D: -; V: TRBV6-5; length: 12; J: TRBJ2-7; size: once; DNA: TGTGTCACGAGAACGGTTTCCTACGAGCAGTACTTC; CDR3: CVTRTVSYEQYF
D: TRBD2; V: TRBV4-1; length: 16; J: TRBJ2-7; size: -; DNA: TGCGCCAGCAGCCAAGATACTAGCGGGAGACCGTACGAGCAGTACTTC; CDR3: CASSQDTSGRPYEQYF
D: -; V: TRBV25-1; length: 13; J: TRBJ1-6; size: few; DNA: TGTGCCAGCAGCCCAGGCGGTGGTTCACCCCTCCACTTT; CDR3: CASSPGGGSPLHF
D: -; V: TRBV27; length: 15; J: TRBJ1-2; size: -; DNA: TGTGCCAGCAGCCCCGGAATTCCTACCAGCTATGGCTACACCTTC; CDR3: CASSPGIPTSYGYTF